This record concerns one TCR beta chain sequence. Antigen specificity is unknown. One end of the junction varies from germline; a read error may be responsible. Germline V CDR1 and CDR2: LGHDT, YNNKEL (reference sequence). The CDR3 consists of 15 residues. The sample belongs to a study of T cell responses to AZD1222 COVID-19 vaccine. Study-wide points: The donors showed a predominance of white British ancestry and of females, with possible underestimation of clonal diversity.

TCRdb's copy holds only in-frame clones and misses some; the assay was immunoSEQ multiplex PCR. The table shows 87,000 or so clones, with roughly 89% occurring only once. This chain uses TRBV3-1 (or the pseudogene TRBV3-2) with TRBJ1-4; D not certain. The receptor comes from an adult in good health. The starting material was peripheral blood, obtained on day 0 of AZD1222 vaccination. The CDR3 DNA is TGTGCCGGCAGCCGCGCAGGTTGGGCTAATGAAAAACTGTTTTTT. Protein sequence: CAGSRAGWANEKLFF.